The present entry profiles one T cell receptor beta chain with its context. Its specificity is unknown. Patients were excluded for autoimmune disease history or systemic immunosuppression. CDR1 and CDR2 (germline): SGHRS, YFSETQ. This CDR3 is 17 amino acids long. Trimming shortened V by 0 bases and J by 2 bases, and 14 bases separated the two germline ends. The sample originates from a study of OX40 agonist ivuxolimab in advanced cancers. Assay used: immunoSEQ multiplex PCR; TCRdb lists only in-frame clones, some missing. The sample records some 40,000 clones, roughly 89% being singletons. Study-wide results and limits: Expanded clones belonging to CD8+ T cells outnumbered, on average, those of CD4+. Certain nonresponding patients likewise had low normalized T-cell clonal expansion.

The origin of this receptor is an adult with an advanced solid tumor such as melanoma, head and neck, liver or kidney cancer. The rearrangement links TRBV5-1 to TRBJ2-2; no clear D gene. The specimen comprised CD4+ or CD8+ T cells sorted from blood, sampled in a trial of the OX40 agonist ivuxolimab. The CDR3 nucleotides are TGCGCCAGCAGCTTGGCGACCGGACGGACCAACACCGGGGAGCTGTTTTTT. It encodes CASSLATGRTNTGELFF.